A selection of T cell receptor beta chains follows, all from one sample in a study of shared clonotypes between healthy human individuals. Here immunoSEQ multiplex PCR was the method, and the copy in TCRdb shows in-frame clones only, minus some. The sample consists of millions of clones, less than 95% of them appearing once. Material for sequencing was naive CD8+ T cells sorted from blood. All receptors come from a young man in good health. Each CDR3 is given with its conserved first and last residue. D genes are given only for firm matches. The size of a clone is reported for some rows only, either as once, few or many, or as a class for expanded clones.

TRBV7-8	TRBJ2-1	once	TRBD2	CASSLAVAGRYNEQFF	TGTGCCAGCAGCTTAGCCGTAGCGGGGAGATACAATGAGCAGTTCTTC
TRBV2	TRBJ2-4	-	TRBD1	CASIDRGSLAKNIQYF	TGTGCCAGCATTGACAGGGGAAGTCTAGCCAAAAACATTCAGTACTTC
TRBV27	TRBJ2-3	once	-	CASSAGDSHTDTQYF	TGTGCCAGCAGTGCTGGGGACTCCCACACAGATACGCAGTATTTT
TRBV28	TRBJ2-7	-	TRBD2	CATGGGRIYEQYF	TGTGCCACTGGGGGGGGACGCATCTACGAGCAGTACTTC
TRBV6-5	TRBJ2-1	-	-	CASSYQQVVSYNEQFF	TGTGCCAGCAGTTACCAGCAGGTGGTTTCCTACAATGAGCAGTTCTTC
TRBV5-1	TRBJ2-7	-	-	CASTEDPSYEQYF	TGCGCCAGCACCGAGGACCCATCCTACGAGCAGTACTTC
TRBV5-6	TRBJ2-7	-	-	CASRIWGGVSYEQYF	TGTGCCAGCAGAATTTGGGGTGGAGTCTCCTACGAGCAGTACTTC
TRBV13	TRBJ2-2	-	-	CASSSRLVEANTGELFF	TGTGCCAGCAGCTCCCGTCTGGTTGAAGCGAACACCGGGGAGCTGTTTTTT
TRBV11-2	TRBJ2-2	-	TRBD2	CASSTLRGGNTGELFF	TGTGCCAGCAGCACCCTGCGGGGGGGGAACACCGGGGAGCTGTTTTTT
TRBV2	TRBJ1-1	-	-	CASSWVVEAFF	TGTGCCAGCAGCTGGGTGGTCGAAGCTTTCTTT
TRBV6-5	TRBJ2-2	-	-	CASSLVDTGELFF	TGTGCCAGCAGTTTGGTGGACACCGGGGAGCTGTTTTTT
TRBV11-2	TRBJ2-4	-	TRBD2	CASSPEAAGLVSNIQYF	TGTGCCAGCAGCCCCGAGGCCGCAGGACTAGTTAGTAACATTCAGTACTTC
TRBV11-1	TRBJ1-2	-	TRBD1	CASSLTRTGSRYGYTF	TGTGCCAGCAGCTTGACCCGGACAGGAAGTCGGTATGGCTACACCTTC
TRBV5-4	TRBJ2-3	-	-	CASSLAVDTQYF	TGTGCCAGCAGCTTGGCGGTAGATACGCAGTATTTT
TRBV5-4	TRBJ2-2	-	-	CARGVPRPLPNTGELFF	TGTGCCAGGGGGGTACCAAGACCGCTACCGAACACCGGGGAGCTGTTTTTT
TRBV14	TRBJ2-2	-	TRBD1	CASSQDWTGVNTGELFF	TGTGCCAGCAGCCAAGATTGGACAGGGGTGAACACCGGGGAGCTGTTTTTT
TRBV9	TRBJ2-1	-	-	CASSLEGYSGNEQFF	TGTGCCAGCAGCCTAGAGGGCTACTCAGGGAATGAGCAGTTCTTC
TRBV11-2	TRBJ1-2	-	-	CASSLDGTSNYGYTF	TGTGCCAGCAGCCTCGACGGGACATCCAACTATGGCTACACCTTC